This T cell receptor beta chain was sequenced in a study of PD-L1 blockade in urothelial cancer. V gave up 3 bases and J gave up 4 bases; unmatched junction bases: 8. CDR3 length: 15 residues. The V gene's germline CDR1 is SEHNR and CDR2 FQNEAQ (reference sequence). The table came from immunoSEQ multiplex PCR; TCRdb's copy has only in-frame clones and leaves some out. The sample shows 75,000 to 90,000 clones, 82% of them seen only once. The receptor's source is a man aged 65-85 years with urothelial cancer. The material was PBMCs, obtained around atezolizumab (anti-PD-L1) treatment. The chain has TRBV7-9 and TRBJ2-5; 7 bases agree with TRBD1. As DNA, the CDR3 is TGTGCCAGCAGCTTTAAACAGGGGCTCGGAGAGACCCAGTACTTC. This codes for CASSFKQGLGETQYF.